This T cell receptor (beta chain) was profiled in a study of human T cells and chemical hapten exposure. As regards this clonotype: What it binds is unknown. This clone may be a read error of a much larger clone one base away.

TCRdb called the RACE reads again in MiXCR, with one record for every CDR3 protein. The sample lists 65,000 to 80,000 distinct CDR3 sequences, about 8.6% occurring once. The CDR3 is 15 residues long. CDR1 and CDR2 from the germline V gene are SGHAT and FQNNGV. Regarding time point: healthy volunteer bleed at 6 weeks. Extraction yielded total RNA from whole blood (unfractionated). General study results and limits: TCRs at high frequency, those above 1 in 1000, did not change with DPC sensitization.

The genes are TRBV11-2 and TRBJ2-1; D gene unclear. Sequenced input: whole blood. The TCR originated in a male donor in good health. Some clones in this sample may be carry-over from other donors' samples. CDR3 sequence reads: CASSALGSTYNEQLF. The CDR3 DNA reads TGTGCCAGCAGCGCCCTGGGATCTACCTACAATGAGCAGCTCTTC. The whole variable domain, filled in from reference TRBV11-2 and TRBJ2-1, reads EAGVAQSPRYKIIEKRQSVAFWCNPISGHATLYWYQQILGQGPKLLIQFQNNGVVDDSQLPKDRFSAERLKGVDSTLKIQPAKLEDSAVYLCASSALGSTYNEQLFGPGTRLTVL.